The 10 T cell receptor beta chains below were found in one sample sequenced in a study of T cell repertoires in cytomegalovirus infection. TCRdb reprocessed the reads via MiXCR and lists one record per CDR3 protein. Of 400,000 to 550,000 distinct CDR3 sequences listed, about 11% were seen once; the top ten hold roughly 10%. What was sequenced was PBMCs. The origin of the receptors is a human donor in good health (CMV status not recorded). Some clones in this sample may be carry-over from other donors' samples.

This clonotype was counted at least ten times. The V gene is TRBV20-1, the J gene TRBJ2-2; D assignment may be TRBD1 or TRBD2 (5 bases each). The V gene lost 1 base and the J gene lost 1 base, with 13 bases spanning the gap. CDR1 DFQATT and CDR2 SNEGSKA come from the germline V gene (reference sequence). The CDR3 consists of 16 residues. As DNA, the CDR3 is TGCAGTGCTAGAGCTTTAGGGACCGAGAACACCGGGGAGCTGTTTTTT. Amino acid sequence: CSARALGTENTGELFF.

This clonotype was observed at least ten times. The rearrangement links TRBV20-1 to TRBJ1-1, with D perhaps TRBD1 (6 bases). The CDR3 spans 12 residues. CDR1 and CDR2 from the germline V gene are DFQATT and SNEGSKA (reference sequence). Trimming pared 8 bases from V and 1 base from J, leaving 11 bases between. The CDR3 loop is CSPLQGNTEAFF. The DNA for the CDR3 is TGCAGTCCCTTACAGGGGAACACTGAAGCTTTCTTT.

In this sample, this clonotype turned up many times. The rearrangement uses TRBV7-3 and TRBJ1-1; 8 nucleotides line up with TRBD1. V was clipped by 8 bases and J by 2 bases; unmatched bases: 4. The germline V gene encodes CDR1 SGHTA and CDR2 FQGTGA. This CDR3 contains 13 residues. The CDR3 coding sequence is TGTGCCAGCCGGACAGGGATAAACACTGAAGCTTTCTTT. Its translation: CASRTGINTEAFF.

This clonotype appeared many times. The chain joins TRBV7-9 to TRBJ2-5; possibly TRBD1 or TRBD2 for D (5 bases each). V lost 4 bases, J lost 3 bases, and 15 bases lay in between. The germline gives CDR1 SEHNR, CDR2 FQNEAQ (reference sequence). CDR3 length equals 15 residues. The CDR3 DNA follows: TGTGCCAGCAGCTGGGACCGGGATAGAGAAGAGACCCAGTACTTC. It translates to CASSWDRDREETQYF.

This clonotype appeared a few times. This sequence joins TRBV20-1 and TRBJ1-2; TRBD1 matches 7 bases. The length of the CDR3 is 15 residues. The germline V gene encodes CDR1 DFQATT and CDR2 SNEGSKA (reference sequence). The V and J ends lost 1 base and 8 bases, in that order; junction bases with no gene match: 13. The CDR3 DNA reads TGCAGTGCTAGAGGAGGGGGACAGCCTGGCAAGGGCTACACCTTC. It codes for CSARGGGQPGKGYTF.

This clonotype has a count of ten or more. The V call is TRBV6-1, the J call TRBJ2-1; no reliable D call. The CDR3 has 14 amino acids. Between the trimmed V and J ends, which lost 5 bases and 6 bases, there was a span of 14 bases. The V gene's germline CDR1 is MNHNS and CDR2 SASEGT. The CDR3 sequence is CASSPSYRSNEQFF. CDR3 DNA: TGTGCCAGCAGTCCCTCTTACAGATCCAATGAGCAGTTCTTC.

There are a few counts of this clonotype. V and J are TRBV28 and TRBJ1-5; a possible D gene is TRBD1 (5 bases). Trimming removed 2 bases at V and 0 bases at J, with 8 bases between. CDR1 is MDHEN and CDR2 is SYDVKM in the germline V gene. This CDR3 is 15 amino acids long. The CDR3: CASSLLRDSNQPQHF. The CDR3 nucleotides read TGTGCCAGCAGTTTACTCAGGGATAGCAATCAGCCCCAGCATTTT.

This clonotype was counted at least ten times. The CDR3 nucleotides are TGCAGCGTTGATTCCAGCGGGAGGGCCGAGACCCAGTACTTC. Amino acids: CSVDSSGRAETQYF. This chain joins TRBV29-1 and TRBJ2-5; 10 nucleotides line up with TRBD2. Germline V gene sequence: CDR1 SQVTM, CDR2 ANQGSEA. The CDR3 covers 14 residues. V lost 3 bases to trimming and J lost 5 bases; unmatched junction nucleotides: 6.

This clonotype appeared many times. DNA for the CDR3: TGTGCCAGCAGCTTAATGGGGCGGAATTCCTACGAGCAGTACTTC. Translation gives CASSLMGRNSYEQYF. The chain recombines TRBV7-8 with TRBJ2-7; D is perhaps TRBD1 (5 bases). Trimming shortened V by 2 bases and J by 1 base, and 12 bases separated the two germline ends. The CDR3 length is 15 residues. CDR1 and CDR2 (germline): SGHVS, FQNEAQ. Drawing the rest from reference TRBV7-8 and TRBJ2-7, the complete variable domain is GAGVSQSPRYKVAKRGQDVALRCDPISGHVSLFWYQQALGQGPEFLTYFQNEAQLDKSGLPSDRFFAERPEGSVSTLKIQRTQQEDSAVYLCASSLMGRNSYEQYFGPGTRLTVT.

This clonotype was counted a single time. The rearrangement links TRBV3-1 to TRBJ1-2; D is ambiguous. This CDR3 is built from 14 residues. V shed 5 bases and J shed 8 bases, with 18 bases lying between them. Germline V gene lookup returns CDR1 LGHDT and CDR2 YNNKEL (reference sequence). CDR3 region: CASSSHERVGGYTF. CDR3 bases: TGTGCCAGCAGCAGCCATGAACGGGTTGGAGGCTACACCTTC.